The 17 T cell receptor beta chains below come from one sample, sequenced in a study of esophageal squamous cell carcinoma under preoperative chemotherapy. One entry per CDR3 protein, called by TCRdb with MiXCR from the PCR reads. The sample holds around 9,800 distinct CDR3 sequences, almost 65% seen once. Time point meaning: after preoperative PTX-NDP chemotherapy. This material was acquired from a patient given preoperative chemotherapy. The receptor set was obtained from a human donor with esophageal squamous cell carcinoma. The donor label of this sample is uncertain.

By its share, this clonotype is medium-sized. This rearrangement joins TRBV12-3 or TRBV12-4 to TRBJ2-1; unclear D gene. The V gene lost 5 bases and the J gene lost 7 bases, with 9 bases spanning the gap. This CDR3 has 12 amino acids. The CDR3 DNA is TGTGCCAGCAGTCCCACAGCGAATGAGCAGTTCTTC. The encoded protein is CASSPTANEQFF.

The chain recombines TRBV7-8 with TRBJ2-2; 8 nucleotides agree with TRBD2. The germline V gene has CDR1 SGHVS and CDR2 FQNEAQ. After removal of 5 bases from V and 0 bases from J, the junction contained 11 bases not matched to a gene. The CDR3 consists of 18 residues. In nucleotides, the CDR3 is TGTGCCAGCAGCCAAAAGGGACTAGACCTAGCGAACACCGGGGAGCTGTTTTTT. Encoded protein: CASSQKGLDLANTGELFF.

The CDR3 DNA follows: TGTGCCAGCAGTAGAGAAACAGGAGGCCCCTACGAGCAGTTCTTC. Amino acid sequence: CASSRETGGPYEQFF. The chain employs TRBV6-1 and TRBJ2-1; the D gene could be TRBD1 or TRBD2 (5 bases each). Germline CDR1 is MNHNS and CDR2 is SASEGT. The CDR3 totals 15 residues. V lost 5 bases to trimming and J lost 10 bases, with 21 bases between them.

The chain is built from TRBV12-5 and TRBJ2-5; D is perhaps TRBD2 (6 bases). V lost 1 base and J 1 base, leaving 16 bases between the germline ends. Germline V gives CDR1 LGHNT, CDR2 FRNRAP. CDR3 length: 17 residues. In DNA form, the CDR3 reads TGTGCTAGTGGTTTGGAGCCGGGGGTCAGCCTCCAAGAGACCCAGTACTTC. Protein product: CASGLEPGVSLQETQYF.

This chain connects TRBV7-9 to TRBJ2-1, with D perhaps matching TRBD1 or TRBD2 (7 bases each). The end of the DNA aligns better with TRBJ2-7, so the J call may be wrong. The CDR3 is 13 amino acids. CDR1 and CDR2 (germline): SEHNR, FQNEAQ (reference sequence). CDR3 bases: TGTGCCAGCATCCAGGGGGGGTACAATGAGCAGTACTTC. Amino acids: CASIQGGYNEQYF.

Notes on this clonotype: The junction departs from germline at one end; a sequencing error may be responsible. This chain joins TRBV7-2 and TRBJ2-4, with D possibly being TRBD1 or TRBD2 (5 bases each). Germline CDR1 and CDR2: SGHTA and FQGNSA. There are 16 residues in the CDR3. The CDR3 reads CASSVPGLGAKNTQYF. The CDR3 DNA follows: TGTGCGAGCAGCGTACCGGGGCTGGGAGCCAAAAATACGCAGTACTTC.

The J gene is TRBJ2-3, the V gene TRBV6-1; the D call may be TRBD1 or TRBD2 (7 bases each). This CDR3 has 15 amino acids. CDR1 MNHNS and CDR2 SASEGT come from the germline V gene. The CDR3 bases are TGTGGCAGGGGGGAAGGGGGGGGGGGCCACGATACGCAGTATTTT. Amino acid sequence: CGRGEGGGGHDTQYF.

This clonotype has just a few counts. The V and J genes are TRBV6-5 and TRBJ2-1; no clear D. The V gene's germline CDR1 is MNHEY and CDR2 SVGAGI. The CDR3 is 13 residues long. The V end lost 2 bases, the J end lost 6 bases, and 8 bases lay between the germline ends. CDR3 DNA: TGTGCCAGCAGTTACGGTGTTGTCAATGAGCAGTTCTTC. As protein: CASSYGVVNEQFF.

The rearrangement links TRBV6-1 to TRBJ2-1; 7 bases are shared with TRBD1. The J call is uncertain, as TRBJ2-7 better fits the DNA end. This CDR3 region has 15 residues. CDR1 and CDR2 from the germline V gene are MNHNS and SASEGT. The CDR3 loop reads CASSGGGTVYNEQYF. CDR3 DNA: TGTGCCAGCAGTGGGGGTGGGACAGTATACAATGAGCAGTACTTC.

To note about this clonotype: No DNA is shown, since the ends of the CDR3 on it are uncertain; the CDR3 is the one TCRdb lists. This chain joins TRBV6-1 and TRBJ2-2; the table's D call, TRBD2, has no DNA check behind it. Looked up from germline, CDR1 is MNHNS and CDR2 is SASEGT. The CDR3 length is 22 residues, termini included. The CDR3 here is CASRGTKRGPGLAGVATGALYF.

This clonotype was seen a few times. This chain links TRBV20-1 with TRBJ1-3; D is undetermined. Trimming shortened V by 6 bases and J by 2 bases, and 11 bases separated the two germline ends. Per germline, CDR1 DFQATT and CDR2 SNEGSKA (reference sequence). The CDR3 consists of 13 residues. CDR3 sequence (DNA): TGCAGTGCCCCCGTAGGAACTGGAAACACCATATATTTT. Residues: CSAPVGTGNTIYF.

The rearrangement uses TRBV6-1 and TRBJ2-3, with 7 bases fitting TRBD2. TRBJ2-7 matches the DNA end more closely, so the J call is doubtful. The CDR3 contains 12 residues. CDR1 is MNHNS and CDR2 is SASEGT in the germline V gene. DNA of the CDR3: TGTGCCAGCAGTAGTAGCGGGTACGAGCAGTACTTC. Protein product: CASSSSGYEQYF.

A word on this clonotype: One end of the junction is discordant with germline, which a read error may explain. CDR3: CATTGMEAKDTQYF. In DNA, the CDR3 is TGTGCCACCACGGGTATGGAGGCCAAAGATACTCAGTATTTT. The rearrangement links TRBV10-3 to TRBJ2-3; possibly TRBD2 for D (5 bases). Per germline, CDR1 ENHRY and CDR2 SYGVKD. The CDR3 sequence is 14 residues long.

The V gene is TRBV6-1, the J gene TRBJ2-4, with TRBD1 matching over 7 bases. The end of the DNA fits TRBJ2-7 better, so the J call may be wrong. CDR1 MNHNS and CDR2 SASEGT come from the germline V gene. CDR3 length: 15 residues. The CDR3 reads CASSGRGQLSYEQYF. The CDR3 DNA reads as TGTGCCAGCAGTGGAAGGGGACAGCTTTCCTACGAGCAGTACTTC.

The CDR3 is CARGQAAGGPDEQYF. The CDR3 nucleotides read TGTGCCAGGGGTCAAGCCGCGGGAGGGCCGGATGAGCAGTACTTC. The chain has TRBV6-1 and TRBJ2-1, with 9 positions matching TRBD2. TRBJ2-7 matches the DNA end more closely, so the J call is doubtful. Germline V gene data show CDR1 as MNHNS and CDR2 as SASEGT. This CDR3 region has 15 residues.

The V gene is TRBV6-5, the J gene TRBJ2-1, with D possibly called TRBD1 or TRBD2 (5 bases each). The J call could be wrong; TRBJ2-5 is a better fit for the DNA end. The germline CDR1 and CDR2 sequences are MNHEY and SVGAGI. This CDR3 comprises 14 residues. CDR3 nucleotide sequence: TGTGCCAGCAGTTGGGGGAAGGGCGCAGAGACCCAGTACTTC. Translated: CASSWGKGAETQYF.

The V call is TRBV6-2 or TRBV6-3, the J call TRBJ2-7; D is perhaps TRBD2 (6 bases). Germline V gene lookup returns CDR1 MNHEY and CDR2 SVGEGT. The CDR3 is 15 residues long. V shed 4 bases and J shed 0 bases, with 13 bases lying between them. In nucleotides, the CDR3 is TGTGCCAGCAGTTTCACAGCGGAGGGCTCCTACGAGCAGTACTTC. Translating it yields CASSFTAEGSYEQYF.